Shown below are 30 T cell receptor beta chains from a single sample sequenced in a study of blood T cells in healthy people across ages. With a J-beta primer mix and a sample-barcoded 5' primer, a second PCR ran 7 to 11 cycles. From the 5' RACE reads, TCRdb called clonotypes with MiXCR, one entry per CDR3 protein. The data show fewer than 950,000 distinct CDR3 sequences, about 34% seen once. The material sequenced was blood. All receptors come from a man between 18 and 35 years old in good health.

The chain has TRBV29-1 and TRBJ2-2; the match to TRBD2 covers 7 bases. This CDR3 is 15 amino acids long. CDR1 is SQVTM and CDR2 is ANQGSEA in the germline V gene. V dropped 3 bases and J dropped 2; count of bases not matched to a gene: 6. CDR3 residues: CSVETGGGNTGELFF. The CDR3 nucleotides read TGCAGCGTTGAGACGGGCGGGGGAAACACCGGGGAGCTGTTTTTT.

The chain combines TRBV4-1 with TRBJ1-2; D gene unclear. V lost 1 base to trimming and J lost 0 bases, with 9 bases between them. Germline V gene data show CDR1 as MGHRA and CDR2 as YSYEKL. The length of the CDR3 is 15 residues. CDR3 in DNA: TGCGCCAGCAGCCAAGGTAAAACAGCTAACTATGGCTACACCTTC. It specifies CASSQGKTANYGYTF.

This clonotype was seen repeatedly, ten times or more. The gene calls are TRBV5-1 and TRBJ1-2; D gene uncertain. CDR1 is SGHRS, CDR2 YFSETQ, per germline. The ends were cut back, 6 bases at V and 6 bases at J, with 9 bases in the middle. The CDR3 is 11 residues long. CDR3 sequence: CASMGRDGYTF. CDR3 DNA: TGCGCCAGCATGGGGAGAGATGGCTACACCTTC.

This sequence joins TRBV6-5 and TRBJ2-6; tentatively, D is TRBD1 (5 bases). Germline V gene data show CDR1 as MNHEY and CDR2 as SVGAGI. V lost 4 bases and J 0 bases, leaving 13 bases between the germline ends. The length of the CDR3 is 17 residues. The CDR3, as DNA: TGTGCCAGCAGTTCGAGGACAAGACCCTCTGGGGCCAACGTCCTGACTTTC. This codes for CASSSRTRPSGANVLTF.

There are a few counts of this clonotype. The chain joins TRBV11-2 to TRBJ2-1; TRBD2 aligns across 12 bases. The CDR3 sequence is 14 residues long. The V gene's germline CDR1 is SGHAT and CDR2 FQNNGV. V was clipped by 7 bases and J by 12 bases; unmatched bases: 10. CDR3 protein: CASTLTTSGSSQFF. As DNA, the CDR3 is TGTGCCAGCACCCTTACGACTAGCGGGAGTTCGCAGTTCTTC.

Points on this clonotype: Its ends do not fully match the called genes, so a read error is possible. The chain links TRBV7-2 to TRBJ2-2; D is possibly TRBD1 (6 bases). The CDR3 sequence is 14 residues long. Looked up from germline, CDR1 is SGHTA and CDR2 is FQGNSA. The CDR3 protein is CVSSATGDTGELFF. Written as DNA, the CDR3 is TGTGTCAGCAGCGCGACAGGAGACACCGGGGAGCTGTTTTTT. The whole variable domain, filled in from reference TRBV7-2 and TRBJ2-2, reads GAGVSQSPSNKVTEKGKDVELRCDPISGHTALYWYRQSLGQGLEFLIYFQGNSAPDKSGLPSDRFSAERTGGSVSTLTIQRTQQEDSAVYLCVSSATGDTGELFFGEGSRLTVL.

This clonotype was observed a single time. A much larger clone lies a single base off, so this may be a read error. The rearrangement uses TRBV12-3 or TRBV12-4 and TRBJ2-3; D remains unclear. The CDR3 runs 12 residues. CDR3 DNA: TGTGCCAGCAGTTTAAATTCAGATATGCAGTATTTT. The encoded protein is CASSLNSDMQYF.

This clonotype was detected a few times. The chain employs TRBV12-3 or TRBV12-4 and TRBJ2-3; D remains ambiguous. V was cut by 3 bases and J by 4 bases, with 8 bases left in between. CDR3 length equals 13 residues. The CDR3 nucleotides are TGTGCCAGCAGTTTGCCTGGCCCAGATACGCAGTATTTT. It codes for CASSLPGPDTQYF.

The CDR3 protein is CASSYSTGQGAYNEQFF. The CDR3 DNA reads as TGTGCCAGCAGTTATTCAACGGGACAGGGGGCTTACAATGAGCAGTTCTTC. The V call is TRBV6-6, the J call TRBJ2-1, with 12 bases matching TRBD1. V lost 3 bases, J lost 4 bases, and 7 bases stayed unmatched. The germline CDR1 and CDR2 sequences are MNHNY and SVGAGI (reference sequence). The length of the CDR3 is 17 residues.

This clonotype was picked up a small number of times. J is TRBJ1-2 and V is TRBV9, with 8 bases fitting TRBD1. The CDR3 is 14 amino acids. Germline trimming cut 3 bases from V and 6 bases from J; bases unmatched to any gene: 7. Germline CDR1 and CDR2: SGDLS and YYNGEE. The CDR3 DNA reads as TGTGCCAGCAGCGGGCAGGGGGCTACGAATGGCTACACCTTC. It yields the protein CASSGQGATNGYTF.

This chain uses TRBV5-6 with TRBJ2-1; either TRBD1 or TRBD2 may supply D (5 bases each). The germline V gene encodes CDR1 SGHDT and CDR2 YYEEEE. This CDR3 region has 12 residues. With 4 bases removed from V and 6 bases from J, the gap between germline ends came to 8 bases. The CDR3 DNA reads as TGTGCCAGCAGCCGGGACCCCAATGAGCAGTTCTTC. It specifies CASSRDPNEQFF. Based on the CDR3 plus reference TRBV5-6 and TRBJ2-1, the full variable domain is DAGVTQSPTHLIKTRGQQVTLRCSPKSGHDTVSWYQQALGQGPQFIFQYYEEEERQRGNFPDRFSGHQFPNYSSELNVNALLLGDSALYLCASSRDPNEQFFGPGTRLTVL.

The chain uses TRBV20-1 and TRBJ2-3; tentative D call: TRBD2 (6 bases). Trimming removed 4 bases from V and 5 bases from J, with 16 bases in between. Germline V gene lookup returns CDR1 DFQATT and CDR2 SNEGSKA (reference sequence). The CDR3 has 14 residues. CDR3 sequence (DNA): TGCAGTGCTACCCCCACGGGGGTGGGAGATACGCAGTATTTT. Its protein product is CSATPTGVGDTQYF.

This clonotype was counted between two and nine times. This chain joins TRBV29-1 and TRBJ2-1; 10 bases match TRBD2. Losses at the gene ends were 3 bases for V and 12 bases for J; bases not matched to a gene: 11. The length of the CDR3 is 14 residues. The V gene's germline CDR1 is SQVTM and CDR2 ANQGSEA. The CDR3 sequence is CSVDSAGGPGVQFF. DNA for the CDR3: TGCAGCGTTGATTCAGCGGGGGGGCCTGGGGTGCAGTTCTTC.

The chain links TRBV4-2 to TRBJ2-7; D may be TRBD1 (6 bases). V lost 4 bases, J lost 0 bases, and 16 bases lay in between. From germline, CDR1 is LGHNA and CDR2 YNFKEQ. The CDR3 has 16 residues. The CDR3, as DNA: TGTGCCAGCAGCCTGGAAGGACAGCTCGGCTCCTACGAGCAGTACTTC. Translation gives CASSLEGQLGSYEQYF.

This clonotype has just a few counts. CDR3 nucleotide sequence: TGTGCCAGCAGTTACGCCCCAGGGGGCGAAACTGAAGCTTTCTTT. Translated: CASSYAPGGETEAFF. V gene TRBV6-5 combines with J gene TRBJ1-1; 8 positions match TRBD1. V lost 2 bases, J lost 5 bases, and 7 bases stayed unmatched. The CDR3 covers 15 residues. The germline V gene has CDR1 MNHEY and CDR2 SVGAGI.

This clonotype has a handful of counts. The gene calls are TRBV6-4 and TRBJ2-3, with 9 nucleotides matching TRBD1. The V gene end was trimmed by 8 bases and the J gene end by 0 bases; junction bases not matched to a gene: 6. The CDR3 is 15 amino acids. The V gene's germline CDR1 is MRHNA and CDR2 SNTAGT. The CDR3: CASLGTGTSTDTQYF. CDR3 bases: TGTGCCAGCCTTGGGACAGGGACTAGCACAGATACGCAGTATTTT.

Ten or more counts support this clonotype. The J gene is TRBJ2-3, the V gene TRBV7-9, with TRBD1 matching 7 bases. CDR3 length: 16 amino acids. The germline CDR1 and CDR2 sequences are SEHNR and FQNEAQ (reference sequence). Trimming removed 2 bases from V and 0 bases from J; junction bases left unmatched: 5. The chain's CDR3 is CASSLPGQVSTDTQYF. In DNA, the CDR3 is TGTGCCAGCAGCTTACCTGGACAGGTGAGCACAGATACGCAGTATTTT. Drawing the rest from reference TRBV7-9 and TRBJ2-3, the complete variable domain is DTGVSQNPRHKITKRGQNVTFRCDPISEHNRLYWYRQTLGQGPEFLTYFQNEAQLEKSRLLSDRFSAERPKGSFSTLEIQRTEQGDSAMYLCASSLPGQVSTDTQYFGPGTRLTVL.

This rearrangement joins TRBV20-1 to TRBJ2-3, with D uncertain. Deletions cut 4 bases from V and 1 base from J, with 12 bases between. This CDR3 region has 14 residues. CDR1 DFQATT and CDR2 SNEGSKA come from the germline V gene (reference sequence). DNA of the CDR3: TGCAGTGCTAATCCCCAAAGTGGCACAGATACGCAGTATTTT. Its translation is CSANPQSGTDTQYF.

This clonotype is labeled medium-sized (0.01 to 0.1%). This chain links TRBV7-9 with TRBJ2-6; no definite D call. Looked up from germline, CDR1 is SEHNR and CDR2 is FQNEAQ (reference sequence). This CDR3 comprises 15 residues. V was trimmed by 1 base and J by 0 bases, leaving 4 bases between them. CDR3 sequence (DNA): TGTGCCAGCAGCTTAGAGGACTCTGGGGCCAACGTCCTGACTTTC. This translates into CASSLEDSGANVLTF.

The rearrangement uses TRBV12-3 or TRBV12-4 and TRBJ2-3, with TRBD2 matching 9 bases. This CDR3 spans 14 amino acids. The J segment lost 5 bases and the V segment lost 2 bases, leaving 2 bases of the junction unmatched. The CDR3 region is CASSLLSGRDTQYF. CDR3 sequence (DNA): TGTGCCAGCAGTTTACTTAGCGGGAGAGATACGCAGTATTTT.

The CDR3 DNA sequence: TGTGCCAGCCGTACCAGTTCGTCGGGTGAAAAACTGTTTTTT. Its translation is CASRTSSSGEKLFF. This chain links TRBV6-5 with TRBJ1-4; no clear D gene. Germline V CDR1 and CDR2: MNHEY, SVGAGI. The V end was cut by 8 bases, the J end by 7 bases, with 17 bases between. The CDR3 loop spans 14 amino acids.

The chain couples TRBV7-2 to TRBJ1-5, with no clear D. Germline V CDR1 and CDR2: SGHTA, FQGNSA. This CDR3 has 13 residues. The V and J ends lost 5 bases and 4 bases respectively, with 9 bases between them. CDR3 sequence: CASSVQTNQPQHF. CDR3 in DNA: TGTGCCAGCAGCGTCCAGACTAATCAGCCCCAGCATTTT.

V usage is TRBV7-2 and J usage is TRBJ2-1; 11 positions agree with TRBD2. V lost 1 base to trimming and J lost 8 bases; unmatched junction nucleotides: 13. The CDR3 length is 18 residues. CDR1 is SGHTA, CDR2 FQGNSA, per germline. CDR3 protein: CASSLESGRLAGSDEQFF. The DNA of the CDR3 is TGTGCCAGCAGCTTAGAATCGGGTAGACTAGCGGGGTCGGATGAGCAGTTCTTC.

The chain is built from TRBV3-1 and TRBJ2-1, with D uncertain. CDR3 length equals 15 residues. Per germline, CDR1 LGHDT and CDR2 YNNKEL (reference sequence). V was shortened by 6 bases and J by 5 bases, with 17 bases between the two germline ends. The CDR3 protein is CASSLPGRLHNEQFF. The CDR3 DNA is TGTGCCAGCAGTCTCCCGGGCCGACTTCACAATGAGCAGTTCTTC.

V gene TRBV27 combines with J gene TRBJ1-2; possibly TRBD1 for D (5 bases). This CDR3 region has 12 residues. Trimming stripped 5 bases from V and 8 bases from J, with 12 bases between. Per the germline V gene, CDR1 is MNHEY and CDR2 is SMNVEV (reference sequence). The CDR3 bases are TGTGCCAGCAGTCGGAGGGGTATGGGCTACACCTTC. Its translation: CASSRRGMGYTF.

In its sample, this clonotype was seen a few times. V is TRBV10-3 and J is TRBJ1-5; the D is unclear. The CDR3 consists of 13 residues. The V end was cut by 4 bases, the J end by 4 bases, with 8 bases between. Germline CDR1 is ENHRY and CDR2 is SYGVKD. The CDR3 region has the DNA TGTGCCATCAGTGTGCAGACAAATCAGCCCCAGCATTTT. Its translation is CAISVQTNQPQHF.

The rearrangement uses TRBV27 and TRBJ1-2; 7 nucleotides agree with TRBD1. Germline V lookup: CDR1 MNHEY, CDR2 SMNVEV (reference sequence). The V gene end was trimmed by 4 bases and the J gene end by 4 bases; junction bases not matched to a gene: 3. The CDR3 spans 13 residues. CDR3 in DNA: TGTGCCAGCAGTTGGGACAGTAGCTATGGCTACACCTTC. This encodes CASSWDSSYGYTF.

The rearrangement links TRBV7-9 to TRBJ1-5; no clear D. The V gene lost 5 bases and the J gene lost 7 bases, with 12 bases spanning the gap. Germline CDR1 and CDR2: SEHNR and FQNEAQ (reference sequence). The CDR3 spans 13 residues. CDR3 residues: CASSPQVEQPQHF. The CDR3 DNA follows: TGTGCCAGCAGCCCCCAGGTGGAACAGCCCCAGCATTTT.

V gene TRBV10-3 combines with J gene TRBJ2-1, with 13 bases fitting TRBD2. TRBJ2-7 matches the DNA end more closely, so the J call is doubtful. The germline gives CDR1 ENHRY, CDR2 SYGVKD. CDR3 size: 15 residues. The CDR3 loop is CAISGTSGGYNEQYF. DNA for the CDR3: TGTGCCATCAGTGGGACTAGCGGGGGTTACAATGAGCAGTACTTC.

The chain recombines TRBV12-3 or TRBV12-4 with TRBJ2-5; D not certain. Trimming stripped 0 bases from V and 2 bases from J, with 13 bases between. The CDR3 length is 16 residues. This CDR3 is CASSLAPGLGQETQYF. In DNA form, the CDR3 reads TGTGCCAGCAGTTTAGCGCCAGGCTTGGGGCAAGAGACCCAGTACTTC.